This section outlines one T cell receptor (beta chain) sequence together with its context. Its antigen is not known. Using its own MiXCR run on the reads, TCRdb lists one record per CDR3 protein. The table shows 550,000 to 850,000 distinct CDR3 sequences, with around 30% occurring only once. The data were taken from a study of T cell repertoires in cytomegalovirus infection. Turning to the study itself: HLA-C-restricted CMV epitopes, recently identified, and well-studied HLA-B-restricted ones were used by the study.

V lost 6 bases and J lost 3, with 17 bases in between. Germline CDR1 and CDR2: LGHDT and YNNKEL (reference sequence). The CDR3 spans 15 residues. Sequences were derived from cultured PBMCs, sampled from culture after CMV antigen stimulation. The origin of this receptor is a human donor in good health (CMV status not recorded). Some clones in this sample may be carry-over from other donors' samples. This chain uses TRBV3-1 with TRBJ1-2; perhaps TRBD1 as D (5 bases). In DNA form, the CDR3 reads TGTGCCAGCAGTCACCGGGACTGGAGATACTATGGCTACACCTTC. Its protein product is CASSHRDWRYYGYTF.